These T cell receptor beta chains were read from a single sample in a study of identical twins. Using its own MiXCR run on the 5' RACE reads, TCRdb lists one record per CDR3 protein. The repertoire holds 200,000 or so distinct CDR3 sequences, with approximately 8.3% as singletons. This sample was shared with a second study, whose subject was yellow fever vaccine responses in identical twins.

Sequencing was done on a sample of memory (CD45RO+) T cells sorted from blood. The receptor source for this set is a woman aged 18-29 years in good health. Each CDR3 is given with its conserved first and last residue. A D gene is named only where the DNA matches it firmly. Rows may omit the clone size; those that give it use once, few, many or a size class.

J gene: TRBJ2-2
clone size: many
V gene: TRBV9
D gene: TRBD2
CDR3 DNA: TGTGCCAGCAGCGTAGTAGCGGGAGGGAACGGGGAGCTGTTTTTT
CDR3 protein: CASSVVAGGNGELFF

J gene: TRBJ2-1
clone size: many
V gene: TRBV7-2
D gene: -
CDR3 DNA: TGTGCCAGCAGCTTAGACGGGTTATCCTACAATGAGCAGTTCTTC
CDR3 protein: CASSLDGLSYNEQFF

J gene: TRBJ2-7
clone size: few
V gene: TRBV6-5
D gene: -
CDR3 DNA: TGTGCCAGCAGTCACCTGAACCCTGGGATCTACGAGCAGTACTTC
CDR3 protein: CASSHLNPGIYEQYF

J gene: TRBJ1-1
clone size: many
V gene: TRBV5-1
D gene: -
CDR3 DNA: TGCGCCAGCAGTTCCTCGGTTGGTAGTAGTACTGAAGCTTTCTTT
CDR3 protein: CASSSSVGSSTEAFF

J gene: TRBJ1-5
clone size: few
V gene: TRBV20-1
D gene: TRBD1
CDR3 DNA: TGCAGTGCTAGACTGGACAGGGGGCATCAGCCCCAGCATTTT
CDR3 protein: CSARLDRGHQPQHF

J gene: TRBJ2-3
clone size: many
V gene: TRBV9
D gene: -
CDR3 DNA: TGTGCCAGCACCCTAGGGTGGGCTAGCACAGATACGCAGTATTTT
CDR3 protein: CASTLGWASTDTQYF

J gene: TRBJ1-1
clone size: many
V gene: TRBV12-5
D gene: -
CDR3 DNA: TGTGCTAGTGGTTTGATCGCGGGAATGAACACTGAAGCTTTCTTT
CDR3 protein: CASGLIAGMNTEAFF

J gene: TRBJ2-1
clone size: -
V gene: TRBV13
D gene: TRBD2
CDR3 DNA: TGTGCCAGCAGCTTAGGACTAGCGGGAGTCCATGAGCAGTTCTTC
CDR3 protein: CASSLGLAGVHEQFF

J gene: TRBJ2-4
clone size: -
V gene: TRBV20-1
D gene: -
CDR3 DNA: TGCAGTGCTACCTATCCGGGACATAACATTCAGTACTTC
CDR3 protein: CSATYPGHNIQYF

J gene: TRBJ2-5
clone size: few
V gene: TRBV2
D gene: -
CDR3 DNA: TGTGCCAGCAGTGGGGAGAGGAGGAGTGAGACCCAGTACTTC
CDR3 protein: CASSGERRSETQYF

J gene: TRBJ2-6
clone size: -
V gene: TRBV27
D gene: TRBD1
CDR3 DNA: TGTGCCAGCAGCCCATTTCCAATCCGGACAGGACATTCTGGAGTCAACGTCCTGACTTTC
CDR3 protein: CASSPFPIRTGHSGVNVLTF

J gene: TRBJ1-4
clone size: many
V gene: TRBV10-3
D gene: -
CDR3 DNA: TGTGCCATCAGTGAATACTCAGACGGAGAAAAACTGTTTTTT
CDR3 protein: CAISEYSDGEKLFF

J gene: TRBJ1-4
clone size: many
V gene: TRBV12-3/TRBV12-4
D gene: TRBD1
CDR3 DNA: TGTGCCAGCAGCCCCAACAGGGGGGTGAATGAAAAACTGTTTTTT
CDR3 protein: CASSPNRGVNEKLFF

J gene: TRBJ2-1
clone size: few
V gene: TRBV30
D gene: TRBD2
CDR3 DNA: TGTGCCTGGAACAACCTAGCGGGAGGTCATAATGAGCAGTTCTTC
CDR3 protein: CAWNNLAGGHNEQFF

J gene: TRBJ2-2
clone size: many
V gene: TRBV7-8
D gene: TRBD2
CDR3 DNA: TGTGCCAGCAGCTTAGCGAGACTAGCGGACGGGGAGCTGTTTTTT
CDR3 protein: CASSLARLADGELFF

J gene: TRBJ2-1
clone size: -
V gene: TRBV11-2
D gene: TRBD2
CDR3 DNA: TGTGCCAGCAGCTTAACAAGGACTAGCGGGGGGGGGTACAATGAGCAGTTCTTC
CDR3 protein: CASSLTRTSGGGYNEQFF

J gene: TRBJ1-6
clone size: many
V gene: TRBV11-2
D gene: -
CDR3 DNA: TGTGCCAGCAGCTTCGGGCAAAGGGGCTCACCCCTCCACTTT
CDR3 protein: CASSFGQRGSPLHF

J gene: TRBJ2-1
clone size: many
V gene: TRBV27
D gene: -
CDR3 DNA: TGTGCCAGCCGGATCGGGCAGGCCTACAATGAGCAGTTCTTC
CDR3 protein: CASRIGQAYNEQFF

J gene: TRBJ1-6
clone size: -
V gene: TRBV20-1
D gene: -
CDR3 DNA: TGCAGTGCCCCAACCGGGGCCCATTCACCCCTCCACTTT
CDR3 protein: CSAPTGAHSPLHF

J gene: TRBJ1-2
clone size: many
V gene: TRBV6-5
D gene: -
CDR3 DNA: TGTGCCAGCGGGCAGGGGAACTATGGCTACACCTTC
CDR3 protein: CASGQGNYGYTF

J gene: TRBJ1-6
clone size: few
V gene: TRBV7-9
D gene: TRBD1
CDR3 DNA: TGTGCCAGCAGCTCAGGGACAGGAGGCTCGGATAATTCACCCCTCCACTTT
CDR3 protein: CASSSGTGGSDNSPLHF

J gene: TRBJ2-7
clone size: -
V gene: TRBV10-1
D gene: -
CDR3 DNA: TGCGCCAGCAGCCACGGACTTTCCTACGAGCAGTACTTC
CDR3 protein: CASSHGLSYEQYF

J gene: TRBJ2-7
clone size: few
V gene: TRBV6-5
D gene: -
CDR3 DNA: TGTGCCAGCAGTTACTCGGGGTTCGGCGAGCAGTACTTC
CDR3 protein: CASSYSGFGEQYF

J gene: TRBJ2-2
clone size: -
V gene: TRBV4-3
D gene: -
CDR3 DNA: TGCGCCAGCAGCCGCGTCGACAAGTACACCGGGGAGCTGTTTTTT
CDR3 protein: CASSRVDKYTGELFF

J gene: TRBJ2-1
clone size: many
V gene: TRBV6-2/TRBV6-3
D gene: TRBD2
CDR3 DNA: TGTGCCAGCAGTTACTCCCCGACTAGCGGTCTTTACAATGAGCAGTTCTTC
CDR3 protein: CASSYSPTSGLYNEQFF

J gene: TRBJ1-2
clone size: -
V gene: TRBV30
D gene: -
CDR3 DNA: TGTGCCTGGAATGAAGGGAGCTATGGCTACACCTTC
CDR3 protein: CAWNEGSYGYTF

J gene: TRBJ1-3
clone size: many
V gene: TRBV5-1
D gene: -
CDR3 DNA: TGCGCCAGCAGCGGGGGGTCTGGAAACACCATATATTTT
CDR3 protein: CASSGGSGNTIYF

J gene: TRBJ2-1
clone size: few
V gene: TRBV5-1
D gene: -
CDR3 DNA: TGCGCCAGCAGCTTTTTGGCGGACTCCTACAATGAGCAGTTCTTC
CDR3 protein: CASSFLADSYNEQFF

J gene: TRBJ2-7
clone size: many
V gene: TRBV28
D gene: -
CDR3 DNA: TGTGCCAGCAGTGGCAGAATCCAGATCTACGAGCAGTACTTC
CDR3 protein: CASSGRIQIYEQYF

J gene: TRBJ1-1
clone size: many
V gene: TRBV20-1
D gene: -
CDR3 DNA: TGCAGTGCCTCCGGGGGTTTGGGGTACACTGAAGCTTTCTTT
CDR3 protein: CSASGGLGYTEAFF

J gene: TRBJ1-6
clone size: -
V gene: TRBV20-1
D gene: TRBD1
CDR3 DNA: TGCAGTGCTCCGCGGGACAGGGATAATTCACCCCTCCACTTT
CDR3 protein: CSAPRDRDNSPLHF

J gene: TRBJ2-5
clone size: many
V gene: TRBV5-1
D gene: -
CDR3 DNA: TGCGCCAGCAGCTCCTTTAACAAGGGAGAGACCCAGTACTTC
CDR3 protein: CASSSFNKGETQYF

J gene: TRBJ2-7
clone size: many
V gene: TRBV20-1
D gene: -
CDR3 DNA: TGCAGTGCTAGAGATCAGGAGATTGAGCAGTACTTC
CDR3 protein: CSARDQEIEQYF

J gene: TRBJ2-7
clone size: few
V gene: TRBV12-3/TRBV12-4
D gene: -
CDR3 DNA: TGTGCCAGCAGTTTACAACCCACCTACGAGCAGTACTTC
CDR3 protein: CASSLQPTYEQYF

J gene: TRBJ2-4
clone size: many
V gene: TRBV27
D gene: TRBD2
CDR3 DNA: TGTGCCAGCAGTTCCTTAGCGGGGGGAGCCAAAAACATTCAGTACTTC
CDR3 protein: CASSSLAGGAKNIQYF

J gene: TRBJ2-1
clone size: few
V gene: TRBV25-1
D gene: TRBD2
CDR3 DNA: TGTGCCAGCAGTGAAGGACTAGCGGGAAGGAATGAGCAGTTCTTC
CDR3 protein: CASSEGLAGRNEQFF

J gene: TRBJ1-2
clone size: many
V gene: TRBV6-5
D gene: -
CDR3 DNA: TGTGCCAGCAGTTACTCCGAATCCGGGGGAGCTGGCTACACCTTC
CDR3 protein: CASSYSESGGAGYTF

J gene: TRBJ2-7
clone size: many
V gene: TRBV28
D gene: -
CDR3 DNA: TGTGCCAGCAGCCCCGACTTCTACGAGCAGTACTTC
CDR3 protein: CASSPDFYEQYF

J gene: TRBJ2-7
clone size: many
V gene: TRBV11-2
D gene: -
CDR3 DNA: TGTGCCAGCAGCTGGGAAAGGGACGTGGGCCACGAGCAGTACTTC
CDR3 protein: CASSWERDVGHEQYF

J gene: TRBJ2-5
clone size: -
V gene: TRBV7-2
D gene: -
CDR3 DNA: TGTGCCAGCAGCTTACGACAGAGGGAGACCCAGTACTTC
CDR3 protein: CASSLRQRETQYF

J gene: TRBJ2-2
clone size: -
V gene: TRBV9
D gene: -
CDR3 DNA: TGTGCCAGCAGCGTAGCGTGGGGGCCCGGGGAGCTGTTTTTT
CDR3 protein: CASSVAWGPGELFF

J gene: TRBJ2-7
clone size: many
V gene: TRBV27
D gene: TRBD1
CDR3 DNA: TGTGCCAGCAGTTTATCGTGGGCCGGGACAGGGTCCTCCTACGAGCAGTACTTC
CDR3 protein: CASSLSWAGTGSSYEQYF

J gene: TRBJ2-5
clone size: medium-sized
V gene: TRBV24-1
D gene: -
CDR3 DNA: TGTGCCACCAGCGGGACGAGGAAGGGGGTCCAAGAGACCCAGTACTTC
CDR3 protein: CATSGTRKGVQETQYF

J gene: TRBJ2-3
clone size: -
V gene: TRBV3-1
D gene: -
CDR3 DNA: TGTGCCAGCAGCCTGTATTCCCCGAGCACAGATACGCAGTATTTT
CDR3 protein: CASSLYSPSTDTQYF

J gene: TRBJ2-1
clone size: many
V gene: TRBV29-1
D gene: TRBD1
CDR3 DNA: TGCAGCGTCAGGGAACCTGGGACAGGGGGCTTCAATGAGCAGTTCTTC
CDR3 protein: CSVREPGTGGFNEQFF

J gene: TRBJ1-2
clone size: -
V gene: TRBV29-1
D gene: TRBD1
CDR3 DNA: TGCAGCGCGGACAGGGGGCCCTATGGCTACACCTTC
CDR3 protein: CSADRGPYGYTF

J gene: TRBJ2-1
clone size: many
V gene: TRBV4-1
D gene: TRBD1
CDR3 DNA: TGCGCCAGCAGCCAAGAACCTATAGAGACAGGGGGTTGGTATGAGCAGTTCTTC
CDR3 protein: CASSQEPIETGGWYEQFF

J gene: TRBJ2-5
clone size: few
V gene: TRBV5-1
D gene: TRBD2
CDR3 DNA: TGCGCCAGCAGCCAGACTAGCGTCCAAGAGACCCAGTACTTC
CDR3 protein: CASSQTSVQETQYF

J gene: TRBJ2-1
clone size: -
V gene: TRBV6-1
D gene: TRBD1
CDR3 DNA: TGTGCCAGCAGCGTGGACAGGCCCCCCCATGAGCAGTTCTTC
CDR3 protein: CASSVDRPPHEQFF

J gene: TRBJ2-1
clone size: many
V gene: TRBV10-3
D gene: TRBD1
CDR3 DNA: TGTGCCATCAGTGAGGGACAGGGGGCGCGAAATGAGCAGTTCTTC
CDR3 protein: CAISEGQGARNEQFF

J gene: TRBJ2-5
clone size: -
V gene: TRBV20-1
D gene: TRBD1
CDR3 DNA: TGCAGTGCTAGACCAGACAGGGAAGAGACCCAGTACTTC
CDR3 protein: CSARPDREETQYF